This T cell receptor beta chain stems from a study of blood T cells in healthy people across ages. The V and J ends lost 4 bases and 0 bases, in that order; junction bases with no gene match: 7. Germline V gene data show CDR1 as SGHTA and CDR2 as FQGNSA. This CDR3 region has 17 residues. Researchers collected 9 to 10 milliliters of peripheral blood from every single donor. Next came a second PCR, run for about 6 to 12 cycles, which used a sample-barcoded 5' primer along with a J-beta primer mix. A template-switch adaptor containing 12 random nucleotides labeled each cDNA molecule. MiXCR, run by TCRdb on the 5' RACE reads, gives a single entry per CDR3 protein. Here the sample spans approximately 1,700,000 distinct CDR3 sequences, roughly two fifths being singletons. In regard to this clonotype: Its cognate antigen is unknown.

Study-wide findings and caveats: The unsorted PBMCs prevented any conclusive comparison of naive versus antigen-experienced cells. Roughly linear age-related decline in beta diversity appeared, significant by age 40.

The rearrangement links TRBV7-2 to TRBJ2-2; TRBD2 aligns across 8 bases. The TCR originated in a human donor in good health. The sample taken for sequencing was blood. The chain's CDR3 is CASSSRAGGPNTGELFF. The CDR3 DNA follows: TGTGCCAGCAGCTCACGGGCGGGGGGCCCGAACACCGGGGAGCTGTTTTTT.